The clone carrying this TCR beta chain was counted many times. The antigen is unknown. The data originate from a study of T cell repertoires in cytomegalovirus infection. Across the whole study: Matching HLA type and CMV infection were both indicated by public TCR beta signatures.

MiXCR, applied by TCRdb to the reads, yields one record per CDR3 protein. The sample includes roughly 280,000 distinct CDR3 sequences, roughly 15% of them seen just once. Study-level results: Frequencies of public TCR beta families were cumulated, and this identified carriers of CMV plus the relevant HLA. The ex vivo response was dominated by HLA-C-restricted CMV-specific TCR beta clonotypes.

Germline-derived CDR1 and CDR2 are MGHDK and SYGVNS. V was clipped by 7 bases and J by 5 bases; unmatched bases: 12. The CDR3 has 16 residues. The origin of this receptor is a human donor in good health (CMV status not recorded). Some clones in this sample may be carry-over from other donors' samples. The chain joins TRBV25-1 to TRBJ2-2; TRBD1 matches 8 bases. The specimen sequenced was PBMCs. In nucleotides, the CDR3 is TGTGCCAGCACCGGGACAGGAGTCGGGACAACCGGGGAGCTGTTTTTT. Its translation: CASTGTGVGTTGELFF.